Shown below are 14 T cell receptor beta chains from a single sample sequenced in a study of TIL therapy for anti-PD-1-resistant metastatic lung cancer. This was the immunoSEQ v3 assay. Sequencing used immunoSEQ multiplex PCR; TCRdb keeps in-frame clones, though not all of them. The sample yields 45,000 to 75,000 clones, roughly 66% seen once. As for time point: pre-treatment sample, taken before nivolumab and TIL therapy. The sample consisted of blood, taken at baseline. The receptors derive from a person aged 25 to 80 with non-small cell lung cancer.

This chain connects TRBV5-4 to TRBJ1-1; D is ambiguous. Deletions cut 0 bases from V and 1 base from J, with 13 bases between. CDR3 length equals 16 residues. The germline CDR1 and CDR2 sequences are SGHNT and YYREEE (reference sequence). CDR3 amino acids: CASSLDLPAGNTEAFF. CDR3 DNA sequence: TGTGCCAGCAGCTTGGATCTTCCAGCTGGGAACACTGAAGCTTTCTTT. Filled out from reference TRBV5-4 and TRBJ1-1, the complete variable domain reads ETGVTQSPTHLIKTRGQQVTLRCSSQSGHNTVSWYQQALGQGPQFIFQYYREEENGRGNFPPRFSGLQFPNYSSELNVNALELDDSALYLCASSLDLPAGNTEAFFGQGTRLTVV.

The chain uses TRBV6-1 and TRBJ1-2; D remains unclear. V lost 4 bases, J lost 7 bases, and 13 bases lay in between. The length of the CDR3 is 13 residues. Germline V gene lookup returns CDR1 MNHNS and CDR2 SASEGT. CDR3 sequence reads: CASSVGQWGGYTF. CDR3 in DNA: TGTGCCAGCAGTGTTGGCCAATGGGGTGGCTACACCTTC.

The DNA of the CDR3 is TGTGCCAGCAGTTTTGGGACAGTGGGAACCGGGGAGCTGTTTTTT. Translated: CASSFGTVGTGELFF. The V gene is TRBV27, the J gene TRBJ2-2, with TRBD1 matching over 7 bases. V was clipped by 3 bases and J by 5 bases; unmatched bases: 6. The CDR3 consists of 15 residues. Germline lookup yields CDR1 MNHEY and CDR2 SMNVEV (reference sequence).

This clone appeared a single time. The chain joins TRBV28 to TRBJ1-1; the D is unclear. V lost 3 bases, J lost 1 base, and 12 bases lay in between. CDR1 and CDR2 from the germline V gene are MDHEN and SYDVKM. The CDR3 loop spans 15 amino acids. The CDR3 region has the DNA TGTGCCAGCAGTTTTGGCGGAAACTCGAACACTGAAGCTTTCTTT. Translated, it gives CASSFGGNSNTEAFF.

The chain is built from TRBV2 and TRBJ1-5; D is unclear. Trimming removed 6 bases from V and 3 bases from J, with 9 bases in between. Germline V lookup: CDR1 SNHLY, CDR2 FYNNEI. This CDR3 is 13 amino acids long. CDR3 residues: CASRWEYNQPQHF. In DNA, the CDR3 is TGTGCCAGCAGGTGGGAATACAATCAGCCCCAGCATTTT.

In this sample, this clone turned up once. The chain links TRBV6-1 to TRBJ2-5; no firm D call. This CDR3 spans 15 amino acids. The germline CDR1 and CDR2 sequences are MNHNS and SASEGT. The V end was cut by 0 bases, the J end by 1 base, with 9 bases between. The CDR3 sequence is CASSEAPRPQETQYF. The CDR3 bases are TGTGCCAGCAGTGAAGCGCCGCGGCCCCAAGAGACCCAGTACTTC.

This clone was counted only a few times. The chain couples TRBV6-1 to TRBJ1-1; D possibly corresponds to TRBD1 (6 bases). The CDR3 covers 14 residues. With 6 bases removed from V and 1 base from J, the gap between germline ends came to 12 bases. The germline CDR1 and CDR2 sequences are MNHNS and SASEGT. CDR3 region: CASREYRENTEAFF. Written as DNA, the CDR3 is TGTGCCAGCAGGGAATACAGGGAGAACACTGAAGCTTTCTTT.

The chain links TRBV6-6 to TRBJ2-1; 8 nucleotides match TRBD2. The V segment lost 6 bases and the J segment 5 bases; nucleotides outside the gene matches: 6. The CDR3 spans 14 residues. Germline CDR1 MNHNY, CDR2 SVGAGI (reference sequence). CDR3: CASRKSGSDNEQFF. In DNA, the CDR3 is TGTGCCAGCAGAAAAAGCGGGAGCGACAATGAGCAGTTCTTC.

The chain carries TRBV28 and TRBJ1-2; D might be TRBD1 (6 bases). This CDR3 is 16 amino acids long. V dropped 4 bases and J dropped 8 bases, with 23 bases sitting between them. Germline CDR1 reads MDHEN; CDR2 reads SYDVKM. In DNA form, the CDR3 reads TGTGCCAGCAGTTCCCATTCCTCAACAGGGATAAAGGGCTACACCTTC. Translated, it gives CASSSHSSTGIKGYTF.

This clone was observed a single time. The gene calls are TRBV27 and TRBJ2-3, with D possibly being TRBD2 (6 bases). V lost 0 bases and J 0 bases, leaving 10 bases between the germline ends. The CDR3 extends over 16 amino acids. The germline CDR1 and CDR2 sequences are MNHEY and SMNVEV (reference sequence). The CDR3 DNA reads TGTGCCAGCAGTTTATCGTTGCGGGGAAGCACAGATACGCAGTATTTT. Translating gives CASSLSLRGSTDTQYF.

V and J are TRBV5-8 and TRBJ1-3, with D unresolved. V gave up 2 bases and J gave up 4 bases, with 4 bases separating them. The germline CDR1 and CDR2 sequences are SGHTS and YDEGEE. This CDR3 is built from 12 residues. The CDR3 DNA reads as TGTGCCAGCAGCTTTCAAGGAAACACCATATATTTT. Translated: CASSFQGNTIYF.

The V and J genes are TRBV5-1 and TRBJ2-7; 10 bases fit TRBD1. Germline CDR1 is SGHRS and CDR2 is YFSETQ. Trimming took 5 bases from V and 5 from J; bases not matched to a gene: 10. The CDR3 is 15 residues long. In DNA, the CDR3 is TGCGCCAGCAGTAGCGGGGACAGGGGAGCCCACGAGCAGTACTTC. This codes for CASSSGDRGAHEQYF.

This clone was found once. The V and J genes are TRBV5-8 and TRBJ2-1; D possibly corresponds to TRBD1 (6 bases). Germline CDR1 is SGHTS and CDR2 is YDEGEE. With 0 bases removed from V and 6 bases from J, the gap between germline ends came to 10 bases. The CDR3 sequence is 14 residues long. The CDR3 DNA reads as TGTGCCAGCAGCTTGGATTCAGGGGCCAATGAGCAGTTCTTC. Amino acids: CASSLDSGANEQFF.

The rearrangement uses TRBV6-6 and TRBJ1-1; the match to TRBD1 covers 8 bases. The CDR3 length is 14 residues. V lost 0 bases and J lost 6; bases outside the gene matches: 3. The germline gives CDR1 MNHNY, CDR2 SVGAGI (reference sequence). DNA of the CDR3: TGTGCCAGCAGTTACTCCGGACAGGGCGCTGAAGCTTTCTTT. It is translated as CASSYSGQGAEAFF.